This entry describes one T cell receptor (beta chain). This specimen belongs to a study of blood T cell repertoires in COVID-19. Across the whole study: T cells, B-cell-depleted T cells, or PBMCs provided the cDNA or gDNA that served as material.

CDR1 and CDR2 from the germline V gene are MNHEY and SVGAGI. Trimming cost V 6 bases and J 6 bases, with 18 bases left between them. The CDR3 contains 15 residues. Categorization into cohorts depended on clinical history that participants reported. Recovery among Cohort 3 donors was established by two negative PCRs, clearance, or symptom resolution. Sequencing used immunoSEQ multiplex PCR; TCRdb keeps in-frame clones, though not all of them. This repertoire shows approximately 350,000 clones, 75% to 90% found once; its top ten account for around 5.1%. The source of this sequence is a woman aged 45-60 years who had recovered from COVID-19. Source material: PBMCs or T cells enriched from blood (not recorded which). The gene calls are TRBV6-5 and TRBJ2-4; D is possibly TRBD2 (5 bases). CDR3: CASRPIGVPLNIQYF. The CDR3 nucleotides are TGTGCCAGCAGGCCGATCGGGGTCCCCTTAAACATTCAGTACTTC.